This T cell receptor (beta chain) was observed in a study of graft-versus-host responses after intestinal transplantation. Across the study: Transplants were multivisceral, liver-intestinal, or isolated intestinal. Study-wide results and caveats: GvH clones detected in recipient marrow included some appearing first in ileum or blood. Peak circulating GvH clone levels tracked with early post-transplant HvG declines.

Profiled with immunoSEQ multiplex PCR; TCRdb holds only in-frame clones, not every one. The table lists roughly 93,000 clones, about 93% of them singletons. Germline values: CDR1 SGHDT, CDR2 YYEEEE. The CDR3 runs to 15 residues. Trimming cost V 0 bases and J 7 bases; bases outside gene matches: 3. Concerning this clone itself: Its antigen remains unknown.

This sample comprised unstimulated CD8+ T cells sorted from spleen or lymph node cells, obtained before intestinal transplant. The chain is built from TRBV5-6 and TRBJ2-1; 11 nucleotides match TRBD2. This sequence was found in a human donor who received an intestinal transplant. CDR3 sequence reads: CASSLVLAGVNEQFF. The CDR3 DNA reads TGTGCCAGCAGCTTGGTACTAGCGGGAGTGAATGAGCAGTTCTTC.